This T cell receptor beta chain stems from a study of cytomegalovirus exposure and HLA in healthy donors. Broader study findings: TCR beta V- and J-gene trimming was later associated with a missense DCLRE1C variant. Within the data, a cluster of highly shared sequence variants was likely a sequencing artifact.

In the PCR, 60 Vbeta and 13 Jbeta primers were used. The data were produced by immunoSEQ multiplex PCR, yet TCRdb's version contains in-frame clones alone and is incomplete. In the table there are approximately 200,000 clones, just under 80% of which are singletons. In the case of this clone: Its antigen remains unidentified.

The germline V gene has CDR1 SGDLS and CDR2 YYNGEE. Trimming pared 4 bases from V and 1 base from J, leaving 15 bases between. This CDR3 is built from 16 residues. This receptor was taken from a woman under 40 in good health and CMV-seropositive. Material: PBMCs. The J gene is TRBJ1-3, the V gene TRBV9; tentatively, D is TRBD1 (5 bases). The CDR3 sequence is CASSTSRVESGNTIYF. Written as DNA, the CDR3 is TGTGCCAGCAGCACTTCCAGGGTAGAGTCTGGAAACACCATATATTTT.